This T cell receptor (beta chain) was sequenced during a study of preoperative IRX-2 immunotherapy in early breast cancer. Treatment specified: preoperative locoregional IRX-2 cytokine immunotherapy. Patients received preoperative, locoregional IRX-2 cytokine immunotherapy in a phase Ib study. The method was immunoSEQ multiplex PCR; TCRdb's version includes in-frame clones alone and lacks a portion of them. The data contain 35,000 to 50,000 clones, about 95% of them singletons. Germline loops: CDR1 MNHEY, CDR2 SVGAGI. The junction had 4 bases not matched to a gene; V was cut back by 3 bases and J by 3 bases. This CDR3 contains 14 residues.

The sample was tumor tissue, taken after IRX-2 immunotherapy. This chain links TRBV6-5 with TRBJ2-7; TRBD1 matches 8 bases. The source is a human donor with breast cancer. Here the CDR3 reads CASSYLQGDYEQYF. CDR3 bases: TGTGCCAGCAGTTATTTACAGGGGGACTACGAGCAGTACTTC.